The clone carrying this TCR beta chain was observed a handful of times. Its antigen is not known. The sample is drawn from a study of T-cell memory formation after mild COVID-19. From 5'RACE with constant-segment primers came TCR alpha and TCR beta cDNA libraries that carried sample barcodes and UMIs. From the 5' RACE reads, TCRdb called clonotypes with MiXCR, one entry per CDR3 protein. The data show about 390,000 distinct CDR3 sequences, under 25% seen once. Trimming pared 7 bases from V and 5 bases from J, leaving 19 bases between. Germline V gene sequence: CDR1 SGHRS, CDR2 YFSETQ. The CDR3 consists of 14 residues. Findings of the study overall: The authors did not confirm SARS-CoV-2 specificity of second-wave clones peaking day 37.

This receptor was obtained from an adult woman who had mild COVID-19 (a few samples of this study predate the infection). Cell type and time point are not known. This chain links TRBV5-1 with TRBJ2-7; tentatively, D is TRBD1 (6 bases). Sequencing used PBMCs or a T cell subset sorted from them (not recorded which). For the CDR3, the DNA is TGCGCCAGCTCCCCCGGGACACCGGCTGACGAGCAGTACTTC. It encodes CASSPGTPADEQYF.